This T cell receptor (beta chain) came from a study of T cell repertoires in cytomegalovirus infection. Turning to the study itself: CMV infection and matching HLA type were both indicated by public TCR beta signatures.

The study, taken as a whole, reports: The cumulative frequency of public TCR beta families distinguished individuals who carried CMV together with the relevant HLA.

As regards this clonotype: Its antigen is as yet unknown.

From germline, CDR1 is SGHVS and CDR2 FNYEAQ. Trimming cost V 7 bases and J 1 base, with 10 bases left between them. The CDR3 runs 13 residues. One entry per CDR3 protein, called by TCRdb with MiXCR from the reads. The data hold fewer than 900,000 distinct CDR3 sequences, with about 29% observed a single time. The material sequenced was cultured CD8+ T cells from PBMCs, taken from culture after CMV antigen stimulation. This chain joins TRBV7-6 and TRBJ1-1; D gene ambiguous. The sequence derives from a human donor in good health (CMV status not recorded). Some clones in this sample may be carry-over from other donors' samples. CDR3 sequence (DNA): TGTGCCAGCACCATGGGAGGGAACACTGAAGCTTTCTTT. Translated, it gives CASTMGGNTEAFF.